What follows describes a single T cell receptor beta chain. Antigen unknown. V was clipped by 8 bases and J by 4 bases; unmatched bases: 5. The germline CDR1 and CDR2 sequences are MDHEN and SYDVKM. There are 14 residues in the CDR3. This table comes from immunoSEQ multiplex PCR, and its TCRdb copy is limited to in-frame clones, with some not included. The table lists roughly 8,000 clones, roughly 70% of them singletons, with more than 8% in the top ten. These data belong to a study of immune cell composition in non-small cell lung cancer. General study results and limits: Tumour TCR-beta clonality was not significantly tied to smoking pack-years. Squamous carcinomas (roughly 80%) more often had tumour-associated clones >0.5% than adenocarcinomas (33%).

This clonotype was sampled from a human donor with non-small cell lung cancer. Sequences were obtained from lung tumor tissue. The rearrangement uses TRBV28 and TRBJ2-2; 9 bases align to TRBD1. The CDR3 nucleotides are TGTGCCAGCTGTGACAGGGGGGCCACCGGGGAGCTGTTTTTT. It yields the protein CASCDRGATGELFF.